A single sample is the source of the 16 T cell receptor beta chains below, sequenced in a study of blood T cells in healthy people across ages. Then a second PCR, running about 6 to 12 cycles, was carried out with a sample-barcoded 5' primer and a J-beta primer mix. TCRdb re-called the 5' RACE reads through MiXCR, storing one row per CDR3 protein. Here the sample spans about 930,000 distinct CDR3 sequences, 25% to 35% being singletons. These data were likewise used in another study, on T cells of mothers and their children.

Source material: blood. These receptors were collected from a woman between 35 and 50 years old in good health.

Of note for this clonotype: A much larger clone lies one base from this, so it may be a read error. This chain uses TRBV29-1 with TRBJ1-4; unclear D gene. This CDR3 spans 12 amino acids. CDR1 is SQVTM and CDR2 is ANQGSEA in the germline V gene. CDR3 bases: TGCAGCGTTGAAGGCGGCACGAAAAAACGGTTTTTT. This sequence encodes CSVEGGTKKRFF.

V usage is TRBV2 and J usage is TRBJ2-4; TRBD2 matches at 8 bases. The J call is doubtful: the DNA matches TRBJ2-7 better. The V gene's germline CDR1 is SNHLY and CDR2 FYNNEI. CDR3 length: 16 amino acids. CDR3 DNA sequence: TGTGCCAGCAGTCCCCGGGGTAGCGGGGTAACCTGCGAGCAGTACTTC. Translation gives CASSPRGSGVTCEQYF.

This clonotype was recorded a few times. This chain connects TRBV5-1 to TRBJ2-1, with 9 bases lining up with TRBD1. Germline V CDR1 and CDR2: SGHRS, YFSETQ. J lost 7 bases, V lost 5 bases, and 10 bases had no gene match. This CDR3 has 15 amino acids. CDR3 bases: TGCGCCAGCAGACAGACAGGGGGGCTTGTGAATGAGCAGTTCTTC. It is translated as CASRQTGGLVNEQFF.

This clonotype has more than one count but fewer than ten. Just one base apart from a much larger clone, this may be a read error. The chain has TRBV7-2 and TRBJ2-7; D is possibly TRBD2 (6 bases). Trimming pared 2 bases from V and 0 bases from J, leaving 11 bases between. This CDR3 contains 15 residues. The germline CDR1 and CDR2 sequences are SGHTA and FQGNSA. This CDR3 reads CASSLWSSDSYEQYF. The DNA of the CDR3 is TGTGCCAGCAGCTTATGGTCTAGCGACTCCTACGAGCAGTACTTC.

Points on this clonotype: Just one base apart from a much larger clone, this may be a read error. The chain combines TRBV6-5 with TRBJ2-1, with 7 bases that match TRBD1. CDR1 and CDR2 from the germline V gene are MNHEY and SVGAGI. The V gene end was trimmed by 5 bases and the J gene end by 5 bases; junction bases not matched to a gene: 3. The CDR3 is 13 amino acids. This CDR3 reads CASSGTVDNEQFF. CDR3 DNA: TGTGCCAGCAGTGGGACAGTAGACAATGAGCAGTTCTTC.

This clonotype was seen only a few times. CDR3 coding DNA: TGCAGCGTTGAAGACCCCGAAGGGCCCTACGAGCAGTACTTC. It encodes CSVEDPEGPYEQYF. V and J are TRBV29-1 and TRBJ2-7; D is undetermined. The CDR3 runs to 14 residues. Germline V lookup: CDR1 SQVTM, CDR2 ANQGSEA. V lost 0 bases, J lost 2 bases, and 11 bases lay in between.

CDR3 sequence: CASSFSGTVHSYEQYF. The CDR3 DNA follows: TGTGCCAGCAGTTTTTCCGGGACAGTCCACTCCTACGAGCAGTACTTC. This rearrangement joins TRBV28 to TRBJ2-7; 7 bases map to TRBD1. The J segment lost 0 bases and the V segment lost 3 bases, leaving 8 bases of the junction unmatched. This CDR3 has 16 amino acids. The germline V gene encodes CDR1 MDHEN and CDR2 SYDVKM.

This clonotype was observed at least ten times. The rearrangement uses TRBV12-3 or TRBV12-4 and TRBJ2-5; D perhaps matches TRBD2 (6 bases). The CDR3 loop spans 14 amino acids. Between the trimmed V and J ends, which lost 4 bases and 5 bases, there was a span of 14 bases. In DNA, the CDR3 is TGTGCCAGCAGTTCCATCAGGAGGGATGAGACCCAGTACTTC. It is translated as CASSSIRRDETQYF.

The chain links TRBV15 to TRBJ1-4; 8 bases are shared with TRBD1. V lost 0 bases, J lost 8 bases, and 2 bases stayed unmatched. The germline CDR1 and CDR2 sequences are LNHNV and YYDKDF (reference sequence). This CDR3 is built from 14 residues. The CDR3 nucleotides are TGTGCCACCAGCAGAGACCGACAGGGGGAAAAACTGTTTTTT. Amino acid sequence: CATSRDRQGEKLFF. The full variable domain, rest sourced from reference TRBV15 and TRBJ1-4, is DAMVIQNPRYQVTQFGKPVTLSCSQTLNHNVMYWYQQKSSQAPKLLFHYYDKDFNNEADTPDNFQSRRPNTSFCFLDIRSPGLGDTAMYLCATSRDRQGEKLFFGSGTQLSVL.

This clonotype has only a few counts. The rearrangement joins TRBV20-1 to TRBJ1-2, with D possibly being TRBD1 (6 bases). The CDR3 is 16 residues long. With 1 base removed from V and 4 bases from J, the gap between germline ends came to 19 bases. CDR1 and CDR2 (germline): DFQATT, SNEGSKA (reference sequence). DNA for the CDR3: TGCAGTGCTAGAGGTCCGGTGAATGGGGGGGCCTATGGCTACACCTTC. This encodes CSARGPVNGGAYGYTF.

The rearrangement joins TRBV7-9 to TRBJ1-1; weak D call: TRBD1 (6 bases). Germline V gene lookup returns CDR1 SEHNR and CDR2 FQNEAQ (reference sequence). There are 15 residues in the CDR3. V dropped 5 bases and J dropped 6 bases, with 19 bases sitting between them. The CDR3 spells CASSPRNREGAEAFF. Here the CDR3 DNA reads TGTGCCAGCAGCCCACGAAACAGGGAAGGGGCTGAAGCTTTCTTT. Full variable domain (outside the CDR3, taken from reference TRBV7-9 and TRBJ1-1): DTGVSQNPRHKITKRGQNVTFRCDPISEHNRLYWYRQTLGQGPEFLTYFQNEAQLEKSRLLSDRFSAERPKGSFSTLEIQRTEQGDSAMYLCASSPRNREGAEAFFGQGTRLTVV.

This clonotype was counted a few times. J is TRBJ1-5 and V is TRBV6-1, with TRBD1 as a possible D gene (5 bases). Germline V gene data show CDR1 as MNHNS and CDR2 as SASEGT. The V end lost 4 bases, the J end lost 2 bases, and 15 bases lay between the germline ends. This CDR3 has 16 amino acids. This CDR3 reads CASSGRTGRGNQPQHF. The DNA of the CDR3 is TGTGCCAGCAGTGGGCGGACGGGGCGAGGCAATCAGCCCCAGCATTTT.

In its sample, this clonotype was seen a few times. A much larger clone lies one base from this, so it may be a read error. This chain uses TRBV5-1 with TRBJ2-6, with D maybe TRBD1 (5 bases). There are 14 residues in the CDR3. Germline V lookup: CDR1 SGHRS, CDR2 YFSETQ. The CDR3 region has the DNA TGCGCCAGCAGCTGGGGCTATGGGACCAACGTCCTGACTTTC. Translated: CASSWGYGTNVLTF.

This chain joins TRBV7-2 and TRBJ2-6; D unresolved. V gave up 1 base and J gave up 0 bases, with 19 bases separating them. In germline, CDR1 is SGHTA, CDR2 FQGNSA. The CDR3 is 20 amino acids. CDR3 sequence reads: CASSLEGQVTIPSGANVLTF. CDR3 nucleotide sequence: TGTGCCAGCAGCTTAGAGGGCCAGGTGACGATCCCCTCTGGGGCCAACGTCCTGACTTTC. Based on the CDR3 plus reference TRBV7-2 and TRBJ2-6, the full variable domain is GAGVSQSPSNKVTEKGKDVELRCDPISGHTALYWYRQSLGQGLEFLIYFQGNSAPDKSGLPSDRFSAERTGGSVSTLTIQRTQQEDSAVYLCASSLEGQVTIPSGANVLTFGAGSRLTVL.

This clonotype was detected ten times or more. The J gene is TRBJ1-2, the V gene TRBV4-1, with D possibly TRBD1 on 6 matching bases. Germline V lookup: CDR1 MGHRA, CDR2 YSYEKL. The CDR3 runs to 14 residues. V lost 3 bases and J lost 7, with 15 bases in between. The CDR3 here is CASSQRGGLRGYTF. DNA for the CDR3: TGCGCCAGCAGCCAGAGGGGGGGTCTACGTGGCTACACCTTC.

The gene calls are TRBV18 and TRBJ1-1; D gene ambiguous. Trimming took off 4 bases at V and 4 bases at J, with 13 bases between the two ends. The CDR3 covers 14 residues. Germline V CDR1 and CDR2: KGHSH, LQKENI. The chain's CDR3 is CASSREAIGTEAFF. The CDR3 bases are TGTGCCAGCTCACGGGAGGCTATAGGCACTGAAGCTTTCTTT.